Below, one T cell receptor (beta chain) is given with its context. The V gene's germline CDR1 is SEHNR and CDR2 FQNEAQ (reference sequence). The CDR3 totals 15 residues. V was pared by 5 bases and J by 4 bases, with 9 bases of the junction left unmatched. This entry is derived from a study of blood T cell repertoires in COVID-19. About the study: In each case, the material was cDNA or gDNA derived from T cells, B-cell-depleted T cells, or PBMCs.

Per the study methods: Nucleated cell counts were estimated from reference gene primer amplification. The repertoire was sequenced with immunoSEQ multiplex PCR; TCRdb's copy has only in-frame clones and lacks some. V, J and clone size were drawn from that table, and D and trimming were deduced from the DNA. The sample yields 340,000 or so clones, 87% seen once. Sequences were obtained from peripheral blood. The origin of this receptor is a man aged 45-65 years with active or convalescent COVID-19. The chain has TRBV7-9 and TRBJ2-5; 8 positions match TRBD2. The CDR3 coding sequence is TGTGCCAGCAGCCTTCGAGCGGGAGTTGTAGAGACCCAGTACTTC. This encodes CASSLRAGVVETQYF.